This T cell receptor beta chain was recorded in a study of Graves' ophthalmopathy and Graves' hyperthyroidism. Overall study results and limits: Discrimination between ophthalmopathy and stable hyperthyroidism by a 13-signature model showed about 88% sensitivity and roughly 80% specificity. With 65% to 71% sensitivity and about 72% specificity, the model predicted ophthalmopathy progression.

As to this clonotype: Its cognate antigen is unknown.

Diagnosis relied on clinical symptoms, serum thyroxine, TRAb, thyroid ultrasound and orbital computed tomography. Scientists amplified the TCR beta CDR3 regions from RNA transcripts. The first-round RT-PCR employed HTBI primers together with the Qiagen OneStep RT-PCR kit. A multiplex PCR was then performed as the second round. Each CDR3 protein gets one entry after TCRdb re-called the multiplex PCR reads with MiXCR. The sample contains around 1,200,000 distinct CDR3 sequences, about 40% of which appear only once. Germline V gene lookup returns CDR1 SNHLY and CDR2 FYNNEI. The V gene end was trimmed by 9 bases and the J gene end by 5 bases; junction bases not matched to a gene: 7. CDR3 size: 12 residues.

Input material: peripheral blood or thyroid tissue (not recorded which). J is TRBJ2-7 and V is TRBV2; 7 bases are a match to TRBD1. The receptor was isolated from an adult man with Graves' hyperthyroidism. The CDR3 DNA sequence: TGTGCCAGTTACCGGACAGGTGACGAGCAGTACTTC. It is translated as CASYRTGDEQYF.